Below, 10 T cell receptor beta chains from the same sample are listed, as sequenced in a study of OX40 agonist ivuxolimab in advanced cancers. TCRdb's copy holds only in-frame clones and misses some; the assay was immunoSEQ multiplex PCR. The table lists about 70,000 clones, 80% to 90% of them singletons. The sample in question was CD4+ or CD8+ T cells sorted from blood, obtained in a trial of the OX40 agonist ivuxolimab. These receptors were obtained from an adult with an advanced solid tumor such as melanoma, head and neck, liver or kidney cancer.

The V call is TRBV19, the J call TRBJ2-4; perhaps D is TRBD1 or TRBD2 (6 bases each). Germline V gene lookup returns CDR1 LNHDA and CDR2 SQIVND (reference sequence). V was clipped by 7 bases and J by 3 bases, with 16 bases between them. The CDR3 has 15 amino acids. The CDR3 is CASTPEGVLKNIQYF. CDR3 DNA sequence: TGTGCCAGTACCCCGGAGGGGGTCCTCAAAAACATTCAGTACTTC.

The V gene is TRBV7-2, the J gene TRBJ2-5; 9 positions match TRBD1. The J call is in doubt because the DNA end fits TRBJ2-7 better. Germline CDR1 SGHTA, CDR2 FQGNSA. The CDR3 loop spans 15 amino acids. CDR3: CASSSNRGLTYEQYF. Here the CDR3 DNA reads TGTGCCAGCAGCTCGAACAGGGGGCTCACCTACGAGCAGTACTTC.

This clone was counted a few times. The chain employs TRBV7-9 and TRBJ2-7; weak D call: TRBD2 (7 bases). Trimming cost V 1 base and J 1 base, with 14 bases left between them. This CDR3 has 16 residues. CDR1 and CDR2 from the germline V gene are SEHNR and FQNEAQ (reference sequence). The CDR3 DNA follows: TGTGCCAGCAGCTTAGTCGGGGGGCCCAATTCCTACGAGCAGTACTTC. It yields the protein CASSLVGGPNSYEQYF.

The rearrangement uses TRBV10-3 and TRBJ2-7; 13 bases agree with TRBD2. This CDR3 is 17 amino acids long. Germline lookup yields CDR1 ENHRY and CDR2 SYGVKD. Unmatched junction bases numbered 12, after V lost 6 bases and J lost 4 bases. CDR3 loop: CAISDTTGLAGIYEQYF. DNA for the CDR3: TGTGCCATCAGCGACACAACGGGACTAGCGGGGATTTACGAGCAGTACTTC.

This clone appeared a few times. V gene TRBV6-6 combines with J gene TRBJ1-6; D is undetermined. The CDR3 has 13 residues. Trimming stripped 10 bases from V and 5 bases from J, with 12 bases between. Germline CDR1 and CDR2: MNHNY and SVGAGI (reference sequence). CDR3 sequence reads: CATYGQDNSPLHF. CDR3 nucleotide sequence: TGTGCCACCTACGGCCAGGATAATTCACCCCTCCACTTT.

This rearrangement joins TRBV11-3 to TRBJ2-2; D is ambiguous. Trimming stripped 3 bases from V and 1 base from J, with 0 bases between. The CDR3 covers 12 residues. The germline gives CDR1 SGHNT, CDR2 YENEEA. CDR3 amino acids: CASSLNTGELFF. CDR3 sequence (DNA): TGTGCCAGCAGCTTGAACACCGGGGAGCTGTTTTTT.

The chain recombines TRBV25-1 with TRBJ1-5, with D perhaps matching TRBD1 (6 bases). Germline lookup yields CDR1 MGHDK and CDR2 SYGVNS. This CDR3 has 15 residues. V was pared by 6 bases and J by 6 bases, with 18 bases between. The CDR3 loop reads CASRPNGGAGQPQHF. CDR3 nucleotides: TGTGCCAGCAGGCCAAACGGGGGGGCTGGTCAGCCCCAGCATTTT.

The chain employs TRBV5-1 and TRBJ2-3; D is possibly TRBD2 (5 bases). V lost 2 bases and J lost 4, with 11 bases in between. Germline V gene data show CDR1 as SGHRS and CDR2 as YFSETQ. The CDR3 loop spans 14 amino acids. The CDR3 region has the DNA TGCGCCAGCAGCTTAGGGAGCGGCTCAGATACGCAGTATTTT. It specifies CASSLGSGSDTQYF.

This clone was observed a few times. The CDR3: CASSLGGGAVNSPLHF. The CDR3 DNA reads TGCGCCAGCAGCTTGGGGGGAGGGGCAGTTAATTCACCCCTCCACTTT. The gene calls are TRBV5-1 and TRBJ1-6; D is possibly TRBD1 (5 bases). CDR1 SGHRS and CDR2 YFSETQ come from the germline V gene. Trimming took 0 bases from V and 6 from J, leaving 13 bases between them. The CDR3 has 16 amino acids.

This clone was observed a few times. The chain combines TRBV6-4 with TRBJ2-7, with 10 bases matching TRBD1. V lost 7 bases to trimming and J lost 3 bases; unmatched junction nucleotides: 3. The CDR3 sequence is 13 residues long. Germline CDR1 MRHNA, CDR2 SNTAGT. The chain's CDR3 is CASTGQGGYEQYF. Here the CDR3 DNA reads TGTGCCAGCACTGGACAGGGGGGCTACGAGCAGTACTTC.